The text below deals with one TCR beta chain. Which antigen it targets is not known. Base qualities are not provided; no much larger clone lies one nucleotide away. The V end loses 5 bases and the J end loses 3 bases, and a stretch of 8 bases separates them. The CDR3 contains 13 residues, cysteine and phenylalanine counted. Just CDR3 DNA is preserved here, 39 bases in frame from base 1. The germline V gene (reference sequence) supplies CDR1 WNHNN and CDR2 SYGVQD. This entry belongs to a study of vaccination effects on CD4 cells after COVID-19 (dated by TCRdb to 2022 to 2024). Context from the whole study: In the ViraFEST assay, PBMC were stimulated with viral peptide pools, and antigen-specific CD4+ T cell clonotypes were then identified by expansion using TCR sequencing. Approximately 2.1 million PBMC per well were cultured in IMDM with 5% human AB serum, roughly 11 IU/ml IL-2 and gentamicin, plus 10 ug/ml peptides. Across the study, the median time from the second dose to post-vaccine sampling was 72 days (range 14 to 241). The Oncomine TCR Beta short-read assay on an Illumina iSeq 100 was used to sequence cultures from other donors in the study. Altogether, 10 COVID-19 convalescent patients and 4 SARS-CoV-2-naive healthy vaccine recipients made up the full study. SARS-CoV-2 spike-specific CD4+ TCR repertoires were compared before and after mRNA vaccination in COVID-19 convalescent patients and in infection-naive vaccine recipients.

Library prep was done by the immunoSEQ multiplex PCR assay. TCR beta CDR3 sequencing was performed on DNA from the cultured, isolated CD4+ T cells. The study's processing was this. The analysis removed non-productive TCR sequences, trimmed reads to the CDR3 region, and retained only CDR3s that were 7 or more amino acids long. The MANAFEST web app was used to identify antigen-specific clonotypes by comparing expansion in peptide wells with expansion in reference cultures. Positive clones required FDR<0.05 expansion versus reference and all other wells, odds ratio above 5, and frequency above 0.1% in two replicate wells. A clonotype was called cross-reactive if it was significantly expanded both in SARS-CoV-2 spike wells and in at least one common cold coronavirus spike condition. Levenshtein distance calculated with the stringdist R package was used to assess CDR3 similarity, and unrooted trees were constructed with ape in R 3.6.1. TCRdb provides this immuneACCESS table in a form limited to in-frame rearrangements. Some clones are lacking; in checked studies, under half of them reflect an unresolved V gene, and why the rest are absent is not known. That table furnishes V, J and clone size, whereas the DNA furnished D and trimming. This sample has just under 75,000 clones in its table, and nearly 75% of those were observed once. The top ten clonotypes cover roughly 2.3% of the sample.

After 10 to 11 days of culture, CD4+ T cells were isolated with the EasySep CD4+ T cell isolation kit. Each participant got two doses of an mRNA SARS-CoV-2 vaccine, either BNT162b2 or mRNA-1273. The absence of prior SARS-CoV-2 infection in healthy vaccine recipients was confirmed by negative nucleocapsid antibodies before and after vaccination. On days 3 and 7, half of the culture medium was replaced with fresh IL-2-containing medium. Each peptide stimulation condition was cultured in triplicate wells unless otherwise noted. PBMC were separated from whole blood using Ficoll-Paque Plus gradient centrifugation and were then either cryopreserved at -140C or used fresh. The QIAamp micro DNA kit was used to extract genomic DNA from the cultured CD4+ T cells. Broader findings and caveats from the paper: In healthy vaccine recipients, vaccine-induced clones were almost all SARS-CoV-2 mono-reactive, with only 1 of 255 cross-reactive with common cold coronaviruses. Both infection-induced and vaccine-induced clones contracted markedly at late post-vaccination timepoints, which is consistent with waning T cell responses. The study was limited by a small number of convalescent patients, and early post-infection timepoints were lacking.

The source is a human donor who received a COVID-19 vaccine. Sample: CD4+ T cells from PBMCs cultured without peptide, taken after COVID-19 vaccination. The V gene is TRBV10-1 and the J gene is TRBJ1-5; the D gene identity is not certain. In nucleotides, the sequence is TGCGCCAGCAGTCAAGGAGTCAATCAGCCCCAGCATTTT. This sequence encodes CASSQGVNQPQHF.